The 27 T cell receptor beta chains below come from one sample, sequenced in a study of immune cell composition in non-small cell lung cancer. Normal lung was taken at the farthest possible site, at least 3 cm from tumour. The assay was immunoSEQ multiplex PCR, and TCRdb's table has in-frame clones only and misses some. Of several thousand clones listed, over 60% are singletons. Sequenced material: non-adjacent lung tissue. The source of these receptors is a human donor with non-small cell lung cancer.

The chain is built from TRBV5-1 and TRBJ1-2; the D is unclear. Per germline, CDR1 SGHRS and CDR2 YFSETQ. With 0 bases removed from V and 3 bases from J, the gap between germline ends came to 9 bases. This CDR3 comprises 14 residues. CDR3 DNA sequence: TGCGCCAGCAGCTTGGGACTCTCGCACTATGGCTACACCTTC. Translated: CASSLGLSHYGYTF.

V usage is TRBV11-2 and J usage is TRBJ2-7; TRBD1 aligns across 9 bases. The germline gives CDR1 SGHAT, CDR2 FQNNGV. Trimming took 1 base from V and 4 from J; bases not matched to a gene: 5. The CDR3 length is 15 residues. The CDR3 sequence is CASSLGDRGRYEQYF. The CDR3 DNA is TGTGCCAGCAGCTTAGGTGACAGGGGGAGATACGAGCAGTACTTC.

The gene calls are TRBV6-1 and TRBJ2-7; 7 positions agree with TRBD2. The CDR3 sequence is 15 residues long. CDR1 is MNHNS, CDR2 SASEGT, per germline. The ends lost 5 bases at V and 1 base at J; junction bases unmatched: 8. The CDR3 here is CASSIGTKMSYEQYF. As DNA, the CDR3 is TGTGCCAGCAGTATCGGGACTAAGATGTCCTACGAGCAGTACTTC.

This clone was seen a handful of times. This chain connects TRBV7-2 to TRBJ2-3, with TRBD2 identical over 10 bases. J was trimmed by 6 bases and V by 3 bases; bases with no gene match: 9. CDR1 and CDR2 (germline): SGHTA, FQGNSA. The CDR3 totals 16 residues. The CDR3 reads CASSFGPSGGADTQYF. CDR3 coding DNA: TGTGCCAGCAGCTTCGGACCGAGCGGGGGGGCGGATACGCAGTATTTT. Drawing the rest from reference TRBV7-2 and TRBJ2-3, the complete variable domain is GAGVSQSPSNKVTEKGKDVELRCDPISGHTALYWYRQSLGQGLEFLIYFQGNSAPDKSGLPSDRFSAERTGGSVSTLTIQRTQQEDSAVYLCASSFGPSGGADTQYFGPGTRLTVL.

This chain joins TRBV28 and TRBJ1-2, with TRBD1 matching over 12 bases. CDR3 length: 15 amino acids. In germline, CDR1 is MDHEN, CDR2 SYDVKM. After removal of 1 base from V and 6 bases from J, the junction contained 3 bases not matched to a gene. CDR3 DNA sequence: TGTGCCAGCAGTTTATCGGGGACAGGGGGCGATGGCTACACCTTC. It encodes CASSLSGTGGDGYTF.

This clone was observed a few times. This rearrangement joins TRBV18 to TRBJ2-1, with TRBD2 identical over 12 bases. The CDR3 has 16 residues. Trimming at V came to 3 bases and at J to 7 bases, leaving 7 bases not matched to a gene. Germline CDR1 KGHSH, CDR2 LQKENI. Here the CDR3 DNA reads TGTGCCAGCTCACCGGCCCCTGGACTAGCGGGAAATGAGCAGTTCTTC. It translates to CASSPAPGLAGNEQFF.

The rearrangement joins TRBV5-4 to TRBJ1-1; TRBD1 matches at 8 bases. Germline V gene sequence: CDR1 SGHNT, CDR2 YYREEE (reference sequence). After removal of 4 bases from V and 4 bases from J, the junction contained 9 bases not matched to a gene. This CDR3 is built from 15 residues. The CDR3 protein is CASSQSRQGFTEAFF. Written as DNA, the CDR3 is TGTGCCAGCAGCCAAAGTAGACAGGGGTTCACTGAAGCTTTCTTT.

The CDR3 loop reads CASSRGLQDTQYF. The CDR3 coding sequence is TGCGCCAGCAGCAGGGGGCTGCAAGATACGCAGTATTTT. The rearrangement joins TRBV4-3 to TRBJ2-3; 7 positions match TRBD1. Germline V gives CDR1 LGHNA, CDR2 YSLEER. The V and J ends lost 5 bases and 5 bases, in that order; junction bases with no gene match: 4. The length of the CDR3 is 13 residues.

This rearrangement joins TRBV28 to TRBJ1-3; TRBD1 matches 7 bases. CDR3 length: 15 amino acids. Germline V gene lookup returns CDR1 MDHEN and CDR2 SYDVKM. Trimming at V came to 4 bases and at J to 1 base, leaving 4 bases not matched to a gene. The CDR3, as DNA: TGTGCCAGCAGTTCAAGGGGGCGGTCTGGAAACACCATATATTTT. Encoded protein: CASSSRGRSGNTIYF.

The genes are TRBV5-5 and TRBJ2-5, with D possibly TRBD1 on 5 matching bases. In germline, CDR1 is SGHKS, CDR2 YYEKEE (reference sequence). The CDR3 spans 14 residues. Trimming removed 3 bases from V and 5 bases from J, with 14 bases in between. The CDR3 here is CASSSGAVSETQYF. As DNA, the CDR3 is TGTGCCAGCAGCTCTGGGGCAGTATCGGAGACCCAGTACTTC. Supplemented by reference TRBV5-5 and TRBJ2-5, the full variable domain reads DAGVTQSPTHLIKTRGQQVTLRCSPISGHKSVSWYQQVLGQGPQFIFQYYEKEERGRGNFPDRFSARQFPNYSSELNVNALLLGDSALYLCASSSGAVSETQYFGPGTRLLVL.

This rearrangement joins TRBV5-6 to TRBJ2-7; 9 bases map to TRBD2. The V segment lost 3 bases and the J segment 2 bases; nucleotides outside the gene matches: 6. CDR1 and CDR2 (germline): SGHDT, YYEEEE. CDR3 length: 15 amino acids. The CDR3 protein is CASSYRTSAAYEQYF. CDR3 coding DNA: TGTGCCAGCAGCTACAGGACTAGCGCCGCCTACGAGCAGTACTTC.

The V gene is TRBV7-7, the J gene TRBJ2-5, with D possibly matching TRBD2 (7 bases). Trimming removed 0 bases from V and 5 bases from J, with 13 bases in between. The CDR3 is 15 amino acids. Germline CDR1 SSHAT, CDR2 FNYEAQ (reference sequence). The CDR3: CASSLAPGGWETQYF. The CDR3 DNA follows: TGTGCCAGCAGCTTAGCTCCGGGGGGCTGGGAGACCCAGTACTTC. Together with reference TRBV7-7 and TRBJ2-5, the CDR3 gives the full variable domain: GAGVSQSPRYKVTKRGQDVTLRCDPISSHATLYWYQQALGQGPEFLTYFNYEAQPDKSGLPSDRFSAERPEGSISTLTIQRTEQRDSAMYRCASSLAPGGWETQYFGPGTRLLVL.

The chain couples TRBV28 to TRBJ1-2, with 8 bases identical to TRBD1. The J segment lost 7 bases and the V segment lost 8 bases, leaving 6 bases of the junction unmatched. CDR1 and CDR2 (germline): MDHEN, SYDVKM. The CDR3 covers 12 residues. CDR3 region: CASLGQAAGYTF. In nucleotides, the CDR3 is TGTGCCAGCCTGGGACAGGCCGCTGGCTACACCTTC.

The chain links TRBV19 to TRBJ2-5; TRBD1 matches at 7 bases. The V gene end was trimmed by 5 bases and the J gene end by 2 bases; junction bases not matched to a gene: 2. Germline V gene lookup returns CDR1 LNHDA and CDR2 SQIVND (reference sequence). This CDR3 has 13 amino acids. CDR3: CASSGTVQETQYF. The CDR3 bases are TGTGCCAGTAGTGGGACAGTACAAGAGACCCAGTACTTC.

The genes are TRBV4-3 and TRBJ2-5; TRBD1 aligns across 12 bases. J was trimmed by 0 bases and V by 1 base; bases with no gene match: 15. This CDR3 region has 21 residues. Germline CDR1 and CDR2: LGHNA and YSLEER. This CDR3 is CASSQVVGGQGAWGYQETQYF. CDR3 bases: TGCGCCAGCAGCCAAGTGGTCGGGGGACAGGGGGCTTGGGGGTACCAAGAGACCCAGTACTTC.

The chain couples TRBV10-3 to TRBJ2-5; 11 bases align to TRBD2. The CDR3 loop spans 15 amino acids. V shed 3 bases, J shed 4 bases, and the junction held 4 bases outside the gene matches. CDR1 is ENHRY and CDR2 is SYGVKD in the germline V gene. CDR3 protein: CAISDVAGGRETQYF. CDR3 DNA: TGTGCCATCAGTGACGTAGCGGGAGGGCGAGAGACCCAGTACTTC.

This chain uses TRBV2 with TRBJ2-5, with D perhaps TRBD2 (5 bases). Trimming stripped 4 bases from V and 2 bases from J, with 11 bases between. The CDR3 is 14 amino acids. CDR1 SNHLY and CDR2 FYNNEI come from the germline V gene. The CDR3 nucleotides read TGTGCCAGCAGTGGGCTGGGAGAACAAGAGACCCAGTACTTC. It translates to CASSGLGEQETQYF.

The V gene is TRBV6-1, the J gene TRBJ2-1; TRBD2 agrees at 12 bases. Trimming took 5 bases from V and 7 from J; bases not matched to a gene: 6. The CDR3 length is 15 residues. Germline V CDR1 and CDR2: MNHNS, SASEGT. The DNA for the CDR3 is TGTGCCAGCAGTACCCGGACTAGCGGGATTAATGAGCAGTTCTTC. Its protein product is CASSTRTSGINEQFF.

The chain joins TRBV23-1 to TRBJ1-4; perhaps TRBD1 as D (6 bases). TRBV23-1 is filed as an ORF, its function uncertain. V lost 1 base, J lost 5 bases, and 17 bases lay in between. The CDR3 is 17 residues long. Here the CDR3 reads CASSQCLQTGTNEKLFF. The CDR3 nucleotides are TGCGCCAGCAGTCAATGTTTACAGACAGGCACAAATGAAAAACTGTTTTTT.

The chain recombines TRBV7-9 with TRBJ1-6, with 9 nucleotides matching TRBD1. In germline, CDR1 is SEHNR, CDR2 FQNEAQ (reference sequence). Trimming at V came to 1 base and at J to 10 bases, leaving 5 bases not matched to a gene. The CDR3 is made up of 15 amino acids. This CDR3 reads CASSLVGQGSSPLHF. CDR3 sequence (DNA): TGTGCCAGCAGCTTAGTGGGACAGGGTAGCTCACCCCTCCACTTT.

The chain employs TRBV6-4 and TRBJ2-3, with a possible D match to TRBD2 (5 bases). The germline V gene encodes CDR1 MRHNA and CDR2 SNTAGT. The CDR3 is 15 residues long. V was shortened by 2 bases and J by 2 bases, with 11 bases between the two germline ends. In DNA, the CDR3 is TGTGCCAGCAGTGACGGTCTAGCCCCCACAGATACGCAGTATTTT. Its translation: CASSDGLAPTDTQYF.

The chain recombines TRBV10-2 with TRBJ2-5, with 9 bases that match TRBD1. The J call may be faulty, since TRBJ2-7 better matches the DNA end. Germline V gene sequence: CDR1 WSHSY, CDR2 SAAADI. The CDR3 is made up of 14 amino acids. CDR3 nucleotides: TGCGCCAGCAACAGGGGGCTCGCCGACTACGAGCAGTACTTC. It encodes CASNRGLADYEQYF.

The rearrangement joins TRBV28 to TRBJ2-1; TRBD2 aligns across 7 bases. CDR1 MDHEN and CDR2 SYDVKM come from the germline V gene. The CDR3 extends over 14 amino acids. Losses at the gene ends were 2 bases for V and 5 bases for J; bases not matched to a gene: 3. This CDR3 reads CASSLAGAHNEQFF. The DNA for the CDR3 is TGTGCCAGCAGTTTAGCGGGAGCACACAATGAGCAGTTCTTC.

CDR3 DNA sequence: TGTGCCAGCAGCTTGGCCCCACAGGCCATGAACTATGGCTACACCTTC. Its protein is CASSLAPQAMNYGYTF. The chain uses TRBV5-5 and TRBJ1-2; tentatively, D is TRBD1 (5 bases). Germline-derived CDR1 and CDR2 are SGHKS and YYEKEE (reference sequence). The CDR3 covers 16 residues. V was cut by 0 bases and J by 2 bases, with 14 bases left in between.

The chain recombines TRBV11-2 with TRBJ1-1; D uncertain. V lost 5 bases to trimming and J lost 0 bases, with 10 bases between them. The length of the CDR3 is 14 residues. The V gene's germline CDR1 is SGHAT and CDR2 FQNNGV. The CDR3 DNA reads TGTGCCAGCAGCCCTCACACCATGAACACTGAAGCTTTCTTT. This translates into CASSPHTMNTEAFF.

This chain connects TRBV28 to TRBJ2-5; maybe TRBD2 (6 bases). The CDR3 extends over 14 amino acids. Trimming left V 7 bases short and J 5 bases short, with 17 bases between. Germline V lookup: CDR1 MDHEN, CDR2 SYDVKM. This CDR3 reads CASTLGGHGETQYF. The CDR3 DNA is TGTGCCAGCACCCTGGGGGGTCATGGGGAGACCCAGTACTTC. The full variable domain, its missing parts supplied by reference TRBV28 and TRBJ2-5, is DVKVTQSSRYLVKRTGEKVFLECVQDMDHENMFWYRQDPGLGLRLIYFSYDVKMKEKGDIPEGYSVSREKKERFSLILESASTNQTSMYLCASTLGGHGETQYFGPGTRLLVL.

J is TRBJ1-3 and V is TRBV19, with D hard to call. V gave up 10 bases and J gave up 2 bases, with 15 bases separating them. From germline, CDR1 is LNHDA and CDR2 SQIVND (reference sequence). The CDR3 runs 14 residues. The DNA of the CDR3 is TGTGCCACCTCGGGAGGGATCGCTGGAAACACCATATATTTT. Protein product: CATSGGIAGNTIYF.